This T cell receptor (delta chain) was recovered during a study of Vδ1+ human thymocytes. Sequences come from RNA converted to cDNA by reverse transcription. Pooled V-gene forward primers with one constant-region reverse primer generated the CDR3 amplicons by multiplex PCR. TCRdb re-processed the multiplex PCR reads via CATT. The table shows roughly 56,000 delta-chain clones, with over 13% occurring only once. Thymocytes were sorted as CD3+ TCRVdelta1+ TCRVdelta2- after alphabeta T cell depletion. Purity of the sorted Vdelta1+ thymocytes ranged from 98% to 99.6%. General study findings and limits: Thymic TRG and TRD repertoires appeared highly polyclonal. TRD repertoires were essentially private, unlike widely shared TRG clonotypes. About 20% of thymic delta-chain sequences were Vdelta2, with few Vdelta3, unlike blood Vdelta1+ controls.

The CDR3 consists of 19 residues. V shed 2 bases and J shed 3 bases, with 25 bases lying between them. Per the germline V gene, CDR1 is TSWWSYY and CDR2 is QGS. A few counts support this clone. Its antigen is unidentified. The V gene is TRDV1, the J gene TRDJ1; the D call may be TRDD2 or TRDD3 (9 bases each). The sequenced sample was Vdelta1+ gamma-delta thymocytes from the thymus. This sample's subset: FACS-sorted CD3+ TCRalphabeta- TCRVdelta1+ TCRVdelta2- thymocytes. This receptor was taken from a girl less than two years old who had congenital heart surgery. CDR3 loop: CALGEEAFLLLGEPDKLIF. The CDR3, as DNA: TGTGCTCTTGGGGAAGAGGCCTTCCTACTACTGGGGGAACCCGATAAACTCATCTTT.